Listed below are T cell receptor beta chains from one sample, sequenced in a study of CD8+CD57+ T cells in acquired aplastic anemia. One entry per CDR3 protein results from TCRdb running MiXCR on the reads. The repertoire has some 150,000 distinct CDR3 sequences, around 41% of them found once; the top ten carry 8% to 8.5%. Sequencing was performed on sorted CD4+, CD8+, or CD8+CD57+ T cells (not recorded which) from PBMCs. The receptors come from a human donor in good health, serving as a control. The conserved cysteine and the conserved F or W are not part of the CDR3 here. Each record gives: V gene, CDR3 protein.

V: TRBV15; CDR3: ACSLSGTGGAGPLH
V: TRBV6-1; CDR3: ASSENKGGYT
V: TRBV5-1; CDR3: ASFTRSAGENTGELF
V: TRBV27; CDR3: ASRSTPGHANYGYT
V: TRBV7-6; CDR3: ASSLGPGRNEQY
V: TRBV2; CDR3: ASSPGTGYNEQF
V: TRBV4-2; CDR3: ASSQATGGSGNGSYEQY
V: TRBV5-1; CDR3: ASRWTSGRMDEQF
V: TRBV20-1; CDR3: SARDRKGYGYT
V: TRBV5-6; CDR3: ASSLDSPEAF
V: TRBV19; CDR3: ASSWDHARDTQY
V: TRBV5-1; CDR3: ASSLAGAVYNEQF
V: TRBV10-1; CDR3: ASSWDRGRETQY
V: TRBV7-2; CDR3: ASSLRAGSTDTQY
V: TRBV7-6; CDR3: ASRSEGANSPLH
V: TRBV29-1; CDR3: SVDRGDTQY
V: TRBV12-3/TRBV12-4; CDR3: ASSSPLH
V: TRBV10-3; CDR3: ATWDREMVTDTQY
V: TRBV20-1; CDR3: SASSGLAGGYEQF
V: TRBV18; CDR3: ASSVTGYYEQY
V: TRBV5-1; CDR3: ASSFRSQETQY
V: TRBV9; CDR3: ASSVGPGRESNTEAF
V: TRBV28; CDR3: ATSGMRGLGTEAF
V: TRBV29-1; CDR3: SVERGTANYGYT
V: TRBV6-1; CDR3: ASSEAGQGLSPLH
V: TRBV24-1; CDR3: ATSPGGANSYEQY
V: TRBV5-8; CDR3: ASSLAGAGAVGYT
V: TRBV12-3/TRBV12-4; CDR3: ASSWGSSNYGYT
V: TRBV7-9; CDR3: ASSLAQSTDTQY
V: TRBV19; CDR3: ASRTDGGQGSTEAF
V: TRBV20-1; CDR3: SARTGSPYGYT
V: TRBV11-3; CDR3: ASSMGQGAVGYT
V: TRBV18; CDR3: ASSPKQGDGYT
V: TRBV5-1; CDR3: ASAQREVGTQY
V: TRBV29-1; CDR3: SATRNRGGEQY
V: TRBV20-1; CDR3: SARDPGGREKLF
V: TRBV5-4; CDR3: ASNTGIPTDTQY
V: TRBV5-1; CDR3: ASSFAGLAGDDEQF
V: TRBV19; CDR3: ASSVVGSSNQPQH
V: TRBV6-1; CDR3: ASSENLAGTDTQY
V: TRBV7-9; CDR3: ASSPAGGNEQF
V: TRBV19; CDR3: ASSIGNGGRGSYGYT
V: TRBV20-1; CDR3: SATTSSYEQY
V: TRBV9; CDR3: ASSPLGGPGQPQH
V: TRBV19; CDR3: ASRDVSDTEAF
V: TRBV2; CDR3: ASSPTDPGWQGLKPQH
V: TRBV10-1; CDR3: ASLPQVSYEQY
V: TRBV5-4; CDR3: ASTYGQGSYNEQF
V: TRBV20-1; CDR3: SGRGSLVTEAF
V: TRBV7-2; CDR3: ANNRQLGQPQH
V: TRBV9; CDR3: ASSRAVTADTGELF
V: TRBV5-1; CDR3: ASSPDSRRDEQY
V: TRBV10-1; CDR3: ASSADRAGRYT
V: TRBV19; CDR3: ASSPGSRSSYEQY
V: TRBV6-1; CDR3: ASGLKGNQPQH
V: TRBV19; CDR3: ASNIGRTMNTEAF
V: TRBV6-1; CDR3: ASSEPRETQY
V: TRBV20-1; CDR3: SARETSSPYNEQS